Below, 16 T cell receptor beta chains from the same sample are listed, as sequenced in a study of blood T cell repertoires in COVID-19 (dated by TCRdb to 2018 to 2021). Preparation of the library involved the immunoSEQ multiplex PCR assay. TCRdb carries this immuneACCESS record with in-frame sequences only. Its versions omit some clonotypes, under half of them owing to an unresolved V gene in the studies checked, with the rest unexplained. This sample holds fewer than 350,000 clones; 81% were observed only once. The ten largest clones capture roughly 2.9% of the sample. The sample consisted of peripheral blood. These receptor sequences come from a woman aged 55-69 years with active or convalescent COVID-19.

To note about this clone: One end of the junction varies from germline; a read error may be responsible. This chain uses TRBV4-3 with TRBJ2-1; 9 bases map to TRBD2. Germline CDR1 reads LGHNA; CDR2 reads YSLEER. The CDR3 covers 17 residues. DNA of the CDR3: TGCGCCAGCAGCCTCCTCCTAGGAGGGCGGGGGGGGAATGGGCAGTTCTTC. Its protein is CASSLLLGGRGGNGQFF.

This clone was observed a single time. V usage is TRBV7-6 and J usage is TRBJ2-2, with D maybe TRBD2 (5 bases). Per the germline V gene, CDR1 is SGHVS and CDR2 is FNYEAQ. The CDR3 extends over 16 amino acids. V lost 1 base and J lost 4, with 13 bases in between. The CDR3 here is CASSLVASLPTGELFF. The CDR3 bases are TGTGCCAGCAGCTTAGTCGCTAGCCTGCCCACCGGGGAGCTGTTTTTT. The full variable domain, with the rest looked up from reference TRBV7-6 and TRBJ2-2, is GAGVSQSPRYKVTKRGQDVALRCDPISGHVSLYWYRQALGQGPEFLTYFNYEAQQDKSGLPNDRFSAERPEGSISTLTIQRTEQRDSAMYRCASSLVASLPTGELFFGEGSRLTVL.

This clone was seen only a few times. The gene calls are TRBV9 and TRBJ1-5, with D perhaps matching TRBD1 (6 bases). CDR3 length: 15 residues. In germline, CDR1 is SGDLS, CDR2 YYNGEE. Trimming took off 4 bases at V and 1 base at J, with 12 bases between the two ends. The CDR3 bases are TGTGCCAGCAGCTCGGGGGGCGCGAGCAATCAGCCCCAGCATTTT. This translates into CASSSGGASNQPQHF.

The chain couples TRBV7-9 to TRBJ2-2; 10 bases match TRBD1. The V gene end was trimmed by 5 bases and the J gene end by 5 bases; junction bases not matched to a gene: 17. The CDR3 contains 19 residues. Germline V CDR1 and CDR2: SEHNR, FQNEAQ (reference sequence). CDR3 nucleotides: TGTGCCAGCAGCCGATATCGTGGGACAGGGGTTGAGGGAACCGGGGAGCTGTTTTTT. This translates into CASSRYRGTGVEGTGELFF.

This sequence joins TRBV7-2 and TRBJ2-7, with 9 positions matching TRBD1. The V and J ends lost 2 bases and 5 bases, in that order; junction bases with no gene match: 4. Germline V gene lookup returns CDR1 SGHTA and CDR2 FQGNSA. There are 14 residues in the CDR3. CDR3 nucleotides: TGTGCCAGCAGCTTAATGGACAGGGGCCACGAGCAGTACTTC. This codes for CASSLMDRGHEQYF.

The V call is TRBV6-1, the J call TRBJ2-3; possibly TRBD1 for D (6 bases). This CDR3 contains 16 residues. V dropped 2 bases and J dropped 0 bases, with 12 bases sitting between them. The germline gives CDR1 MNHNS, CDR2 SASEGT. Here the CDR3 DNA reads TGTGCCAGCAGTGAAACAGGGTGGGGAAGCACAGATACGCAGTATTTT. It encodes CASSETGWGSTDTQYF.

The chain combines TRBV7-3 with TRBJ2-1; a weak D match, TRBD1 (6 bases). V was cut by 5 bases and J by 6 bases, with 11 bases left in between. The CDR3 consists of 13 residues. Germline-derived CDR1 and CDR2 are SGHTA and FQGTGA. This CDR3 reads CASSLTGPNEQFF. For the CDR3, the DNA is TGTGCCAGCAGCCTCACAGGGCCCAATGAGCAGTTCTTC.

With regard to this clone: The sample contains more than one DNA sequence encoding this CDR3. This sequence joins TRBV11-2 and TRBJ2-5, with 7 bases fitting TRBD2. The CDR3 loop spans 14 amino acids. V lost 2 bases to trimming and J lost 5 bases; unmatched junction nucleotides: 5. Germline CDR1 SGHAT, CDR2 FQNNGV. The CDR3 reads CASSLSGGRETQYF. The CDR3 nucleotides are TGTGCCAGCAGCTTATCGGGGGGTCGGGAGACCCAGTACTTC. The full variable domain, with the rest looked up from reference TRBV11-2 and TRBJ2-5, is EAGVAQSPRYKIIEKRQSVAFWCNPISGHATLYWYQQILGQGPKLLIQFQNNGVVDDSQLPKDRFSAERLKGVDSTLKIQPAKLEDSAVYLCASSLSGGRETQYFGPGTRLLVL.

The chain is built from TRBV11-2 and TRBJ2-7; the match to TRBD1 covers 7 bases. V lost 1 base and J lost 3; bases outside the gene matches: 6. The V gene's germline CDR1 is SGHAT and CDR2 FQNNGV. The CDR3 is made up of 15 amino acids. The CDR3 DNA reads TGTGCCAGCAGCTTAGCACAGGGGCGGTTCTACGAGCAGTACTTC. It is translated as CASSLAQGRFYEQYF.

The V gene is TRBV10-3, the J gene TRBJ1-6; D remains ambiguous. CDR3 length equals 16 residues. Germline loops: CDR1 ENHRY, CDR2 SYGVKD. Trimming removed 3 bases at V and 0 bases at J, with 9 bases between. The CDR3 nucleotides read TGTGCCATCAGTGACCGATCCAGCTCCTATAATTCACCCCTCCACTTT. Protein: CAISDRSSSYNSPLHF.

CDR3 sequence reads: CASSITGLYTGELFF. CDR3 sequence (DNA): TGTGCCAGTAGTATAACGGGACTGTACACCGGGGAGCTGTTTTTT. V is TRBV19 and J is TRBJ2-2; D possibly corresponds to TRBD2 (6 bases). This CDR3 has 15 residues. V dropped 2 bases and J dropped 3 bases, with 10 bases sitting between them. Germline assignment: CDR1 LNHDA and CDR2 SQIVND (reference sequence).

This chain joins TRBV20-1 and TRBJ1-1; TRBD1 agrees at 8 bases. V trimming: 5 bases; J trimming: 9 bases; junction bases outside the gene matches: 5. Per the germline V gene, CDR1 is DFQATT and CDR2 is SNEGSKA (reference sequence). This CDR3 is built from 11 residues. The CDR3 sequence: CSALDREKAFF. CDR3 nucleotide sequence: TGCAGTGCTCTGGACAGGGAAAAAGCTTTCTTT.

This chain connects TRBV9 to TRBJ1-2, with D perhaps TRBD1 (5 bases). The CDR3 sequence is 15 residues long. With 2 bases removed from V and 7 bases from J, the gap between germline ends came to 18 bases. Germline V lookup: CDR1 SGDLS, CDR2 YYNGEE. CDR3 amino acids: CASSVRLGGGFGYTF. Written as DNA, the CDR3 is TGTGCCAGCAGCGTGCGTTTGGGGGGAGGTTTTGGCTACACCTTC.

The V gene is TRBV6-2 or TRBV6-3, the J gene TRBJ2-1, with 10 positions matching TRBD1. There are 15 residues in the CDR3. The ends lost 2 bases at V and 7 bases at J; junction bases unmatched: 5. Germline V gives CDR1 MNHEY, CDR2 SVGEGT. Here the CDR3 reads CASSYAGTGANEQFF. The CDR3 DNA is TGTGCCAGCAGTTACGCGGGGACAGGGGCTAATGAGCAGTTCTTC.

This chain links TRBV7-3 with TRBJ2-6; 7 positions agree with TRBD1. Germline loops: CDR1 SGHTA, CDR2 FQGTGA. Trimming cost V 5 bases and J 2 bases; bases outside gene matches: 9. CDR3 length: 17 residues. The CDR3 nucleotides are TGTGCCAGCAGCAGGACCGGGACAGAGGCTGGGGCCAACGTCCTGACTTTC. It specifies CASSRTGTEAGANVLTF. The whole variable domain, filled in from reference TRBV7-3 and TRBJ2-6, reads GAGVSQTPSNKVTEKGKYVELRCDPISGHTALYWYRQSLGQGPEFLIYFQGTGAADDSGLPNDRFFAVRPEGSVSTLKIQRTERGDSAVYLCASSRTGTEAGANVLTFGAGSRLTVL.

This chain links TRBV11-2 with TRBJ2-1, with 13 bases fitting TRBD2. V lost 5 bases to trimming and J lost 9 bases; unmatched junction nucleotides: 7. This CDR3 region has 15 residues. Looked up from germline, CDR1 is SGHAT and CDR2 is FQNNGV. The chain's CDR3 is CASSPTSGGRVEQFF. The CDR3 nucleotides read TGTGCCAGCAGCCCGACTAGCGGGGGGCGGGTTGAGCAGTTCTTC.